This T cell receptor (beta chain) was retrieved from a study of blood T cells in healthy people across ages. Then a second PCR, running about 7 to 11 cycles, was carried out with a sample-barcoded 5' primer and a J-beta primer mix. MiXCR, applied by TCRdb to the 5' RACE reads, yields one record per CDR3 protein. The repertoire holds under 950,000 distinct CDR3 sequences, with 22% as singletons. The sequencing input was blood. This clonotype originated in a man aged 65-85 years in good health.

The CDR3 reads CASSQRGQGVNIQYF. In DNA form, the CDR3 reads TGTGCCAGCAGCCAACGGGGTCAGGGGGTTAACATTCAGTACTTC. The J gene is TRBJ2-4, the V gene TRBV7-9; 7 bases agree with TRBD1. The CDR3 runs 15 residues. The germline V gene encodes CDR1 SEHNR and CDR2 FQNEAQ (reference sequence). Trimming at V came to 5 bases and at J to 7 bases, leaving 11 bases not matched to a gene.